The 23 T cell receptor beta chains below all came from one sample that was sequenced in a study of T-cell memory formation after mild COVID-19. Using its own MiXCR run on the 5' RACE reads, TCRdb lists one record per CDR3 protein. Here the sample spans some 320,000 distinct CDR3 sequences, approximately 15% being singletons. Sequenced: PBMCs or a T cell subset sorted from them (not recorded which). Receptor source: a man between 18 and 29 years old who had mild COVID-19 (a few samples of this study predate the infection). Cell type and time point are not known.

This clonotype was counted between two and nine times. CDR3 in DNA: TGTGCCAGCAGCCACGGGGGTGAAGCTTTCTTT. It translates to CASSHGGEAFF. The V gene is TRBV6-5, the J gene TRBJ1-1; TRBD1 is a possible D gene (5 bases). The CDR3 is 11 residues long. With 6 bases removed from V and 7 bases from J, the gap between germline ends came to 9 bases. Germline V CDR1 and CDR2: MNHEY, SVGAGI.

The chain is built from TRBV12-3 or TRBV12-4 and TRBJ2-1; TRBD1 matches at 10 bases. Trimming took 6 bases from V and 7 from J; bases not matched to a gene: 9. The CDR3 loop spans 15 amino acids. CDR3 in DNA: TGTGCCAGCAGCCGCGACAGGGGGCTAGGGAATGAGCAGTTCTTC. The encoded protein is CASSRDRGLGNEQFF.

This chain connects TRBV27 to TRBJ1-2; D is uncertain. Germline loops: CDR1 MNHEY, CDR2 SMNVEV (reference sequence). The CDR3 extends over 15 amino acids. The germline V and J ends were trimmed by 5 bases and 2 bases, with 15 bases remaining between them. CDR3 sequence reads: CASSPVLGLNYGYTF. The DNA for the CDR3 is TGTGCCAGCAGTCCCGTTCTCGGGTTGAACTATGGCTACACCTTC.

The V gene is TRBV18, the J gene TRBJ1-6, with D maybe TRBD1 (5 bases). Germline CDR1 is KGHSH and CDR2 is LQKENI. This CDR3 has 14 residues. Between the trimmed V and J ends, which lost 2 bases and 7 bases, there was a span of 9 bases. The chain's CDR3 is CASSPGDGNSPLHF. CDR3 in DNA: TGTGCCAGCTCACCAGGGGACGGAAATTCACCCCTCCACTTT. The complete variable domain, with remaining parts taken from reference TRBV18 and TRBJ1-6, reads NAGVMQNPRHLVRRRGQEARLRCSPMKGHSHVYWYRQLPEEGLKFMVYLQKENIIDESGMPKERFSAEFPKEGPSILRIQQVVRGDSAAYFCASSPGDGNSPLHFGNGTRLTVT.

The chain couples TRBV4-1 to TRBJ1-1; D might be TRBD1 (6 bases). Trimming stripped 0 bases from V and 9 bases from J, with 14 bases between. This CDR3 is built from 14 residues. CDR1 is MGHRA and CDR2 is YSYEKL in the germline V gene. This CDR3 reads CASSQESRRGKAFF. The CDR3 DNA is TGCGCCAGCAGCCAAGAGTCGCGGAGGGGGAAAGCTTTCTTT.

This clonotype was seen repeatedly, ten times or more. This chain links TRBV12-3 or TRBV12-4 with TRBJ1-2; D remains unclear. The CDR3 is 12 residues long. V lost 3 bases and J lost 2, with 4 bases in between. CDR3 loop: CASSLNNYGYTF. The CDR3 nucleotides are TGTGCCAGCAGTTTGAACAACTATGGCTACACCTTC.

This clonotype was counted a few times. V and J are TRBV20-1 and TRBJ1-5; D is possibly TRBD1 (5 bases). The V end was cut by 6 bases, the J end by 7 bases, with 13 bases between. Looked up from germline, CDR1 is DFQATT and CDR2 is SNEGSKA (reference sequence). There are 12 residues in the CDR3. For the CDR3, the DNA is TGCAGTGCGGTGATTAGGGGCCAGCCCCAGCATTTT. Its protein product is CSAVIRGQPQHF.

This sequence joins TRBV7-2 and TRBJ2-1, with TRBD2 identical over 9 bases. This CDR3 spans 15 amino acids. V lost 4 bases and J lost 7; bases outside the gene matches: 8. CDR1 SGHTA and CDR2 FQGNSA come from the germline V gene. The CDR3 reads CASSSHWAGGNEQFF. CDR3 nucleotide sequence: TGTGCCAGCAGCTCCCACTGGGCGGGGGGGAATGAGCAGTTCTTC.

The chain joins TRBV7-9 to TRBJ1-1; D gene uncertain. Trimming removed 4 bases at V and 4 bases at J, with 7 bases between. The CDR3 sequence is 12 residues long. Germline CDR1 SEHNR, CDR2 FQNEAQ (reference sequence). CDR3 loop: CASSSRVTEAFF. The CDR3 nucleotides read TGTGCCAGCAGCTCACGGGTCACTGAAGCTTTCTTT.

The V call is TRBV19, the J call TRBJ2-6, with D perhaps matching TRBD1 (5 bases). Germline-derived CDR1 and CDR2 are LNHDA and SQIVND (reference sequence). The CDR3 extends over 14 amino acids. The V end was cut by 4 bases, the J end by 3 bases, with 7 bases between. This chain's CDR3 is CASSTGFGANVLTF. For the CDR3, the DNA is TGTGCCAGTAGTACAGGGTTTGGGGCCAACGTCCTGACTTTC.

This clonotype has at least ten counts. The chain employs TRBV4-2 and TRBJ1-1; 10 bases fit TRBD1. Germline V CDR1 and CDR2: LGHNA, YNFKEQ. The length of the CDR3 is 14 residues. Germline trimming cut 4 bases from V and 5 bases from J; bases unmatched to any gene: 4. The CDR3 region is CASSPDRGRTEAFF. As DNA, the CDR3 is TGTGCCAGCAGCCCCGACAGGGGGCGAACTGAAGCTTTCTTT.

In its sample, this clonotype was seen a few times. The chain combines TRBV6-6 with TRBJ2-5, with TRBD2 matching 13 bases. The trim removed 4 bases at V and 4 bases at J, leaving 9 bases unmatched. This CDR3 has 17 residues. Germline V gene data show CDR1 as MNHNY and CDR2 as SVGAGI (reference sequence). CDR3 in DNA: TGTGCCAGCAGTTCCCGACTAGCGGGGGGCCTCCTAGAGACCCAGTACTTC. It specifies CASSSRLAGGLLETQYF.

Only a few counts were recorded for this clonotype. The chain recombines TRBV7-9 with TRBJ1-1; unclear D gene. In germline, CDR1 is SEHNR, CDR2 FQNEAQ (reference sequence). V was pared by 5 bases and J by 4 bases, with 11 bases between. The CDR3 spans 13 residues. The DNA of the CDR3 is TGTGCCAGCAGCCCTATGGCCGGCACTGAAGCTTTCTTT. Its translation: CASSPMAGTEAFF. The full variable domain, completed using reference TRBV7-9 and TRBJ1-1, is DTGVSQNPRHKITKRGQNVTFRCDPISEHNRLYWYRQTLGQGPEFLTYFQNEAQLEKSRLLSDRFSAERPKGSFSTLEIQRTEQGDSAMYLCASSPMAGTEAFFGQGTRLTVV.

The J gene is TRBJ1-1, the V gene TRBV7-2; D is undetermined. This CDR3 region has 15 residues. V was trimmed by 5 bases and J by 0 bases, leaving 13 bases between them. CDR1 is SGHTA, CDR2 FQGNSA, per germline. CDR3 sequence (DNA): TGTGCCAGCAGCCCTCCCCGCAGGATGAACACTGAAGCTTTCTTT. Translating gives CASSPPRRMNTEAFF.

This clonotype was counted many times. The genes are TRBV24-1 and TRBJ2-3; 7 bases are a match to TRBD1. J lost 5 bases, V lost 3 bases, and 16 bases had no gene match. From germline, CDR1 is KGHDR and CDR2 SFDVKD. This CDR3 is built from 18 residues. CDR3 in amino acids: CATSDRSSTNRGGDTQYF. The CDR3 DNA reads as TGTGCCACCAGTGATCGATCCTCAACCAACAGGGGTGGAGATACGCAGTATTTT.

The chain combines TRBV5-1 with TRBJ2-1; D may be TRBD2 (5 bases). The CDR3 is 16 residues long. The germline V gene encodes CDR1 SGHRS and CDR2 YFSETQ. Trimming pared 2 bases from V and 2 bases from J, leaving 14 bases between. CDR3 in amino acids: CASSLRGQTTYNEQFF. In nucleotides, the CDR3 is TGCGCCAGCAGCTTACGAGGGCAGACAACCTACAATGAGCAGTTCTTC.

The CDR3 DNA reads as TGCGCCAGCAGCCAAGAGCACGTTACCGCTGGGTCCTACAATGAGCAGTTCTTC. Residues: CASSQEHVTAGSYNEQFF. This chain uses TRBV4-1 with TRBJ2-1, with unresolved D. The germline V gene encodes CDR1 MGHRA and CDR2 YSYEKL. V lost 0 bases, J lost 1 base, and 16 bases lay in between. The length of the CDR3 is 18 residues.

CDR3 DNA: TGTGCCAGAAGCCCAAGACAGGGGAGCAACTACAATGAGCAGTTCTTC. Residues: CARSPRQGSNYNEQFF. The chain uses TRBV11-3 and TRBJ2-1; 8 bases map to TRBD1. The CDR3 is made up of 16 amino acids. The V gene's germline CDR1 is SGHNT and CDR2 YENEEA. The J segment lost 3 bases and the V segment lost 9 bases, leaving 13 bases of the junction unmatched.

The chain recombines TRBV29-1 with TRBJ2-3; TRBD2 agrees at 7 bases. This CDR3 comprises 15 residues. With V trimmed by 1 base and J by 3 bases, 7 bases remained unmatched. Germline CDR1 reads SQVTM; CDR2 reads ANQGSEA. The CDR3 DNA reads TGCAGCGTTGAAGCGACTAGCCTTCCAACAGATACGCAGTATTTT. The encoded protein is CSVEATSLPTDTQYF.

This clonotype was picked up many times. The chain uses TRBV29-1 and TRBJ1-1; TRBD1 might be the D (5 bases). Germline V lookup: CDR1 SQVTM, CDR2 ANQGSEA. The CDR3 runs to 15 residues. V lost 7 bases, J lost 0 bases, and 18 bases lay in between. The chain's CDR3 is CSGRGGWGMNTEAFF. The CDR3 bases are TGCAGCGGAAGGGGCGGCTGGGGTATGAACACTGAAGCTTTCTTT.

V usage is TRBV20-1 and J usage is TRBJ1-3; D uncertain. Trimming removed 5 bases from V and 0 bases from J, with 14 bases in between. In germline, CDR1 is DFQATT, CDR2 SNEGSKA (reference sequence). This CDR3 contains 15 residues. The CDR3 coding sequence is TGCAGTGCTCGGAATATAGGAGTCTCTGGAAACACCATATATTTT. This translates into CSARNIGVSGNTIYF.

This clonotype was found many times. The rearrangement joins TRBV7-9 to TRBJ2-7; 9 bases match TRBD1. The CDR3 is made up of 15 amino acids. The V segment lost 6 bases and the J segment 6 bases; nucleotides outside the gene matches: 12. Germline CDR1 reads SEHNR; CDR2 reads FQNEAQ (reference sequence). As DNA, the CDR3 is TGTGCCAGCAGTTACCAGCCGGGACAGGGCTCCGAGCAGTACTTC. This encodes CASSYQPGQGSEQYF.

With regard to this clonotype: A read error may be the cause here, since a much bigger clone is one base away. V and J are TRBV2 and TRBJ1-5, with TRBD1 matching 7 bases. This CDR3 spans 14 amino acids. Germline V lookup: CDR1 SNHLY, CDR2 FYNNEI. CDR3 residues: CASRGDSSNQTQHF. The CDR3 DNA is TGTGCCAGCAGGGGGGACAGTAGCAATCAGACCCAGCATTTT.